The clone carrying this T cell receptor beta chain was picked up a small number of times. The assay was immunoSEQ multiplex PCR, and TCRdb's table has in-frame clones only and misses some. The data contain around 100,000 clones, about 90% of them singletons. There are 14 residues in the CDR3. The germline CDR1 and CDR2 sequences are MNHEY and SVGAGI. Trimming cost V 7 bases and J 6 bases; bases outside gene matches: 9. The data were obtained in a study of T cell responses to AZD1222 COVID-19 vaccine. V is TRBV6-5 and J is TRBJ1-5, with 7 bases aligning to TRBD1. The sample consisted of peripheral blood, taken on day 0 of AZD1222 vaccination. The receptor was derived from an adult in good health. The CDR3 nucleotides read TGTGCCAGCAAACAGACAGGGTCCGTTCAGCCCCAGCATTTT. Protein: CASKQTGSVQPQHF.